The rows below give T cell receptor beta chains drawn from one sample of a study of blood T cell repertoires in COVID-19. TCRdb's table, derived via immunoSEQ multiplex PCR, lists solely in-frame clones and lacks some. The repertoire holds roughly 45,000 clones, around 90% seen once, with around 0.41% in the top ten. Material for sequencing was peripheral blood. These receptors were taken from a human donor in a cohort sampled during active COVID-19. Each CDR3 is given with its conserved first and last residue. A D gene is named only where the DNA matches it firmly. The size field is filled for only some rows; it gives once, few, many or a size class.

>TRBJ2-7|NA|TRBD2|TRBV25-1
TGTGCCAGCGGACGATCCGGGGGGTACGAGCAGTACTTC
CASGRSGGYEQYF
>TRBJ1-1|NA|NA|TRBV7-8
TGTGCCAGCAGCTTGTGGGGGCGGGTCACTGAAGCTTTCTTT
CASSLWGRVTEAFF
>TRBJ2-1|NA|TRBD1|TRBV3-1/TRBV3-2
TGTGCCAGCAGTCTGATTATGGACAGGGTCAATGAGCAGTTCTTC
CASSLIMDRVNEQFF
>TRBJ1-1|NA|TRBD1|TRBV6-5
TGTGCCACCAGGACAGGGGCGGGCACTGAAGCTTTCTTT
CATRTGAGTEAFF
>TRBJ1-5|NA|NA|TRBV2
TGTGCCAGCAGCCACAGGGTTGGGGGCAATCAGCCCCAGCATTTT
CASSHRVGGNQPQHF
>TRBJ1-6|NA|NA|TRBV6-1
TGTGCCAGCAGTGAAGAACCTTTGGCAGGTAATTCACCCCTCCACTTT
CASSEEPLAGNSPLHF
>TRBJ2-7|NA|TRBD2|TRBV5-1
TGCGCCAGCAGCTCCGGGACTAGCGGGGGGCGGGAGCAGTACTTC
CASSSGTSGGREQYF
>TRBJ2-7|NA|NA|TRBV19
TGTGCCAGTAGTATTGGACTATCCGGTGGGGAGCAGTACTTC
CASSIGLSGGEQYF
>TRBJ1-1|NA|TRBD1|TRBV2
TGTGCCAGCAGTGACGGGACAGGGGGTTTCTTT
CASSDGTGGFF
>TRBJ1-5|NA|NA|TRBV7-2
TGTGCCAGCAGCTTAGACAGTCATCAGCCCCAGCATTTT
CASSLDSHQPQHF
>TRBJ1-1|NA|TRBD1|TRBV7-9
TGTGCCAGCAGCGCGGGGACAGCGAACACTGAAGCTTTCTTT
CASSAGTANTEAFF
>TRBJ2-7|NA|TRBD1|TRBV5-1
TGCGCCAGCAGCTTAGGGACAGGGAACTACGAGCAGTACTTC
CASSLGTGNYEQYF
>TRBJ1-1|NA|TRBD1|TRBV7-9
TGTGCCAGCAGCCAGGGGGTGGGGATGAACACTGAAGCTTTCTTT
CASSQGVGMNTEAFF
>TRBJ1-1|NA|NA|TRBV25-1
TGTGCCAGCAGTGAATTAGATGGGGGCCGCATGAACACTGAAGCTTTCTTT
CASSELDGGRMNTEAFF
>TRBJ2-7|NA|TRBD2|TRBV9
TGTGCCAGCAGCGTAGATAGCGGGGGGTTGTCCTACGAGCAGTACTTC
CASSVDSGGLSYEQYF
>TRBJ1-2|NA|TRBD1|TRBV3-1/TRBV3-2
TGTGCCAGCAGCCCCAGCCCACAGGGGGCAGGCTACACCTTC
CASSPSPQGAGYTF
>TRBJ2-7|NA|NA|TRBV11-2
TGTGCCAGCAGCTTAGTTGAGGACTCCTACGAGCAGTACTTC
CASSLVEDSYEQYF
>TRBJ2-7|NA|TRBD1|TRBV9
TGTGCCAGCAGCGTAAGGGACAGGACATCTGAGCAGTACTTC
CASSVRDRTSEQYF
>TRBJ1-2|NA|NA|TRBV29-1
TGCAGCGTTGAAGATCTCGGTACTGTCTATGGCTACACCTTC
CSVEDLGTVYGYTF
>TRBJ1-5|NA|NA|TRBV12-3/TRBV12-4
TGTGCCAGCAGTTCAGGGCTAGGTCAGCCCCAGCATTTT
CASSSGLGQPQHF
>TRBJ2-7|NA|NA|TRBV4-2
TGTGCCAGCAGCCAAGATCTCAGGGGTGGACTCTACGAGCAGTACTTC
CASSQDLRGGLYEQYF
>TRBJ1-1|NA|NA|TRBV7-2
TGTGCCAGCAGCCTATTATCGGGAACCGCTGAAGCTTTCTTT
CASSLLSGTAEAFF
>TRBJ2-7|NA|TRBD1|TRBV11-2
TGTGCCAGCAGCTCCCCCCAGACAGGGGGCCTCCTCTCCTACGAGCAGTACTTC
CASSSPQTGGLLSYEQYF
>TRBJ1-2|NA|TRBD1|TRBV2
TGTGCCAGCAGTCAGTGGACAGGGGGCTACGGCTACACCTTC
CASSQWTGGYGYTF
>TRBJ1-2|NA|TRBD1|TRBV18
TGTGCCAGCTCACCGGACAGGGATAGGGGCTACACCTTC
CASSPDRDRGYTF
>TRBJ1-1|once|TRBD1|TRBV2
TGTGCCAGCAGTGGCGGGGGACAGGGGGCTAAGAACACTGAAGCTTTCTTT
CASSGGGQGAKNTEAFF
>TRBJ1-1|NA|NA|TRBV16
TGTGCCAGCAGCAAGACAGGGAACACTGAAGCTTTCTTT
CASSKTGNTEAFF
>TRBJ1-4|NA|TRBD1|TRBV5-4
TGTGCCAGCAGCTTACAGGGGAGGCAAACTAATGAAAAACTGTTTTTT
CASSLQGRQTNEKLFF
>TRBJ2-5|NA|TRBD1|TRBV5-1
TGCGCCAGCAGCTTGGGAGGACAGGGCCAAGAGACCCAGTACTTC
CASSLGGQGQETQYF
>TRBJ1-5|NA|TRBD1|TRBV10-2
TGCGCCAGCAGTGGAGACAGGGGCCATCAGCCCCAGCATTTT
CASSGDRGHQPQHF
>TRBJ1-1|NA|NA|TRBV6-6
TGTGCCAGCGGCACAGTGATGAACACTGAAGCTTTCTTT
CASGTVMNTEAFF
>TRBJ1-4|NA|TRBD1|TRBV25-1
TGTGCCAGCAGTGATCCGACAGGGGCAACTAATGAAAAACTGTTTTTT
CASSDPTGATNEKLFF
>TRBJ2-7|NA|NA|TRBV10-3
TGTGCCATCAGTGAACTAGGAAGGTCCTACGAGCAGTACTTC
CAISELGRSYEQYF
>TRBJ1-1|NA|TRBD1|TRBV27
TGTGCCAGCGGCGGACCGGGACAGGGGAGAGGGTGGACTGAAGCTTTCTTT
CASGGPGQGRGWTEAFF
>TRBJ2-7|NA|TRBD2|TRBV3-1/TRBV3-2
TGTGCCAGCGCCCTCACGGGAGGCGTAGGGCAGTACTTC
CASALTGGVGQYF
>TRBJ2-1|NA|TRBD2|TRBV24-1
TGTGCCACCAGTGCGGGACTAGCGCCGAATGAGCAGTTCTTC
CATSAGLAPNEQFF
>TRBJ2-3|NA|TRBD2|TRBV27
TGTGCCAGCAGTCTCCGGACTAGCCTGTCGGATACGCAGTATTTT
CASSLRTSLSDTQYF
>TRBJ1-6|NA|NA|TRBV5-6
TGTGCCAGCAGCGCAGGGCTCGGAGAGTCACCCCTCCACTTT
CASSAGLGESPLHF
>TRBJ1-3|once|NA|TRBV19
TGTGCCAGCACTAAAACCCGACTAACAGCCATCGGGGGAAACACCATATATTTT
CASTKTRLTAIGGNTIYF
>TRBJ2-5|NA|NA|TRBV21-1
TGTGCCAGCAGCAAGGTCTTCTGTGGGGCTCGGGAGACCCAGTACTTC
CASSKVFCGARETQYF
>TRBJ2-7|NA|TRBD1|TRBV14
TGTGCCAGCAGCGACCGGGACAGGGGAACCTACGAGCAGTACTTC
CASSDRDRGTYEQYF